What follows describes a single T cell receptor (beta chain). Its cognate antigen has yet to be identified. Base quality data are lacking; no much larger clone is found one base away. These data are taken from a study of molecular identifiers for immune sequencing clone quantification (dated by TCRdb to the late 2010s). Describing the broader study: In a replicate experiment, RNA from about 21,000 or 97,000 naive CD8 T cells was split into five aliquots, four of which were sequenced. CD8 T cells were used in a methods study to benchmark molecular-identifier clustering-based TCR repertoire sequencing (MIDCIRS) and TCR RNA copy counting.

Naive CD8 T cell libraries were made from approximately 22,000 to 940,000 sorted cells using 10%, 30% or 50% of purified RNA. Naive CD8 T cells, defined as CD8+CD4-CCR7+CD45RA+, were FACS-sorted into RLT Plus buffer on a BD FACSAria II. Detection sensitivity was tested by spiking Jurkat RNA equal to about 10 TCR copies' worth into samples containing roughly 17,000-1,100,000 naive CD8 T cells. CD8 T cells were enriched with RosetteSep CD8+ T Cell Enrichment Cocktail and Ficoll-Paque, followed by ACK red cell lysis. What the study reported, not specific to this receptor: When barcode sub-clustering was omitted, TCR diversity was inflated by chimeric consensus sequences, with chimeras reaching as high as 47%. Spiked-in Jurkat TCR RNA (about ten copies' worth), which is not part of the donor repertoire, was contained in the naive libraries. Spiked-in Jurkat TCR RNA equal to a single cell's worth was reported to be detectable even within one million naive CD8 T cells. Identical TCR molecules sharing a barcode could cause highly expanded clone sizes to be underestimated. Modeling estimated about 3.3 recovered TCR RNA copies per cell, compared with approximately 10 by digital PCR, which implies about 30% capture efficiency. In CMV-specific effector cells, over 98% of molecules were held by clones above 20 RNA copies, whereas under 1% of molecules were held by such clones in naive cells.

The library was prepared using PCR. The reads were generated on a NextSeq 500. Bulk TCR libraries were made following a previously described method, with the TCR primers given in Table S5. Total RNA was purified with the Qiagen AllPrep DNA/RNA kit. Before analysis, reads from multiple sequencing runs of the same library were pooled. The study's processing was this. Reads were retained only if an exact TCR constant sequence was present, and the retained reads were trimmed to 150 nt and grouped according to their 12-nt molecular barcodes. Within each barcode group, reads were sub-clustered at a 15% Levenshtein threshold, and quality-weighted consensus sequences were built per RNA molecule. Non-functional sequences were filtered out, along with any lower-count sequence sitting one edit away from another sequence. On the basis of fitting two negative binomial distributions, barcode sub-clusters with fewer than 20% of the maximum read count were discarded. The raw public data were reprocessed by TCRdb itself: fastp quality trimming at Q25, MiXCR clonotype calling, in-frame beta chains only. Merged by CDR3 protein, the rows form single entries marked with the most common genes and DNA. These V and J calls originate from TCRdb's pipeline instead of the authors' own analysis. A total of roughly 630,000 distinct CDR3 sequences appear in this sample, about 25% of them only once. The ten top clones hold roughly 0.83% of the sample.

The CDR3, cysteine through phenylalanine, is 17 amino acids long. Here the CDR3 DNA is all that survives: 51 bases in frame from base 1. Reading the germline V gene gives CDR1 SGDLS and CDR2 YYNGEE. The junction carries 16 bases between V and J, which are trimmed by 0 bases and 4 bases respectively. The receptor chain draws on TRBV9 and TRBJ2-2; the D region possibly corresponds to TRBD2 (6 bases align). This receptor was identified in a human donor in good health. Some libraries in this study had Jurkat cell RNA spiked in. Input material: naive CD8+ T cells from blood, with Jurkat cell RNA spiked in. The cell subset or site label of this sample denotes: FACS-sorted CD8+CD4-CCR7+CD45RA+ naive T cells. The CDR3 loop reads CASSVGDRGFGTGELFF. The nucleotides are TGTGCCAGCAGCGTAGGGGACCGGGGGTTTGGCACCGGGGAGCTGTTTTTT.